Presented here are 5 T cell receptor beta chains from one specimen sequenced in a study of cytomegalovirus exposure and HLA in healthy donors. Amplification used 60 Vbeta primers and 13 Jbeta primers. TCRdb's table, derived via immunoSEQ multiplex PCR, lists solely in-frame clones and lacks some. The sample contains fewer than 250,000 clones, almost 80% of which appear only once. The sequencing sample was made of PBMCs. All receptors come from a male donor in good health and CMV-seronegative.

The chain has TRBV29-1 and TRBJ2-5; 8 bases map to TRBD2. V shed 7 bases and J 5 bases; nucleotides not matched to a gene: 12. Germline assignment: CDR1 SQVTM and CDR2 ANQGSEA. The CDR3 loop spans 14 amino acids. The CDR3 bases are TGCAGCGCCACGAACGAGCGGGGGACGGAGACCCAGTACTTC. Translation: CSATNERGTETQYF.

V usage is TRBV2 and J usage is TRBJ1-2; 7 nucleotides align to TRBD1. Germline V CDR1 and CDR2: SNHLY, FYNNEI. The CDR3 contains 15 residues. V gave up 6 bases and J gave up 0 bases; unmatched junction bases: 7. Here the CDR3 DNA reads TGTGCCAGCAGCACCGGGACAGCGACTAACTATGGCTACACCTTC. Protein: CASSTGTATNYGYTF. The variable domain in full, with the rest retrieved from reference TRBV2 and TRBJ1-2, is EPEVTQTPSHQVTQMGQEVILRCVPISNHLYFYWYRQILGQKVEFLVSFYNNEISEKSEIFDDQFSVERPDGSNFTLKIRSTKLEDSAMYFCASSTGTATNYGYTFGSGTRLTVV.

The chain carries TRBV27 and TRBJ2-5, with 9 positions matching TRBD1. The CDR3 loop spans 14 amino acids. V was pared by 10 bases and J by 5 bases, with 11 bases of the junction left unmatched. The germline CDR1 and CDR2 sequences are MNHEY and SMNVEV (reference sequence). The chain's CDR3 is CATSYRGQGETQYF. Written as DNA, the CDR3 is TGTGCCACCTCGTACAGGGGGCAGGGGGAGACCCAGTACTTC.

In DNA form, the CDR3 reads TGTGCCAGCAGCGCCCCGGGACTAGCGGGAGGGGGAGGCCAAGAGACCCAGTACTTC. Encoded protein: CASSAPGLAGGGGQETQYF. This chain uses TRBV9 with TRBJ2-5, with TRBD2 identical over 16 bases. The trim removed 3 bases at V and 1 base at J, leaving 9 bases unmatched. The CDR3 covers 19 residues. Germline V lookup: CDR1 SGDLS, CDR2 YYNGEE.

The chain employs TRBV19 and TRBJ2-5, with D perhaps matching TRBD2 (5 bases). Between the trimmed V and J ends, which lost 5 bases and 5 bases, there was a span of 15 bases. The CDR3 totals 14 residues. Germline V gene sequence: CDR1 LNHDA, CDR2 SQIVND (reference sequence). The CDR3 reads CASSSRMGGETQYF. CDR3 nucleotide sequence: TGTGCCAGTAGTTCCCGGATGGGCGGGGAGACCCAGTACTTC.